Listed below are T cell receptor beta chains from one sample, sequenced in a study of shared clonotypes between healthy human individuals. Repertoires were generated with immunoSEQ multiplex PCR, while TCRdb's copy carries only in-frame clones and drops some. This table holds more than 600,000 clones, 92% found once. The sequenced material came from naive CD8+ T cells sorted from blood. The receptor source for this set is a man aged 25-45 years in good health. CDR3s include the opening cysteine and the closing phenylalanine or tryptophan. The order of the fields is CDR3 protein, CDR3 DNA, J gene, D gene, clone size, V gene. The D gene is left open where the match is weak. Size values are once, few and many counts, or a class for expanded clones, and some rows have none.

CASSPRDGGTDTQYF,TGCGCCAGCAGCCCCCGGGACGGAGGCACAGATACGCAGTATTTT,TRBJ2-3,.,.,TRBV4-3
CSVEDRVRPGDYGYTF,TGCAGCGTTGAAGATCGGGTCAGACCGGGTGACTATGGCTACACCTTC,TRBJ1-2,.,.,TRBV29-1
CASSQESVTQPQHF,TGCGCCAGCAGCCAAGAGAGTGTAACCCAGCCCCAGCATTTT,TRBJ1-5,.,.,TRBV4-1
CASSLRLAGGRETQYF,TGCGCCAGCAGCCTTCGACTAGCGGGAGGTAGGGAGACCCAGTACTTC,TRBJ2-5,TRBD2,.,TRBV4-1
CASSFYDRGFIGELFF,TGTGCCAGCAGTTTTTATGACAGGGGGTTTATCGGGGAGCTGTTTTTT,TRBJ2-2,TRBD1,.,TRBV28
CATSRNAAAQETQYF,TGTGCCACCAGTCGCAATGCGGCAGCCCAAGAGACCCAGTACTTC,TRBJ2-5,.,.,TRBV15
CASSDREGAYNEQFF,TGTGCCAGCAGCGATCGGGAGGGGGCCTACAATGAGCAGTTCTTC,TRBJ2-1,TRBD2,few,TRBV5-4
CASSLSTEAFF,TGTGCCAGCAGCCTTTCAACCGAAGCTTTCTTT,TRBJ1-1,.,.,TRBV16
CASSVSGQTPENEQFF,TGTGCCAGCAGCGTCTCGGGACAGACACCGGAGAATGAGCAGTTCTTC,TRBJ2-1,TRBD1,.,TRBV5-5
CASSLGLDGNEQFF,TGCGCCAGCAGCCTGGGACTAGATGGCAATGAGCAGTTCTTC,TRBJ2-1,TRBD2,.,TRBV4-3
CASSYESSGTYNEQFF,TGTGCCAGCAGTTACGAGAGTAGCGGGACCTACAATGAGCAGTTCTTC,TRBJ2-1,TRBD2,.,TRBV6-5
CASSDGTSGSDEQFF,TGTGCCAGCAGTGATGGGACTAGCGGGAGCGATGAGCAGTTCTTC,TRBJ2-1,TRBD2,.,TRBV6-4
CASSSGGSYEQYF,TGTGCCAGCAGCTCTGGTGGGAGCTACGAGCAGTACTTC,TRBJ2-7,.,.,TRBV28
CASSQDPGMRDQEPQHF,TGCGCCAGCAGCCAAGATCCAGGGATGAGAGATCAGGAGCCCCAGCATTTT,TRBJ1-5,.,once,TRBV4-1
CASSLAGTGLYNEQFF,TGCGCCAGCAGCTTGGCCGGGACAGGGCTCTACAATGAGCAGTTCTTC,TRBJ2-1,TRBD1,.,TRBV5-1
CASSLGNEQFF,TGTGCCAGCAGCTTGGGAAATGAGCAGTTCTTC,TRBJ2-1,.,few,TRBV5-5
CASSEWGETDTQYF,TGTGCCAGCAGTGAATGGGGGGAAACAGATACGCAGTATTTT,TRBJ2-3,.,.,TRBV2
CASSLSVSSYEQYF,TGTGCCAGCAGCTTATCGGTATCCAGCTACGAGCAGTACTTC,TRBJ2-7,.,few,TRBV7-9
CASSLPEDRPYEQYF,TGTGCCAGCAGCCTCCCGGAGGACAGGCCCTACGAGCAGTACTTC,TRBJ2-7,TRBD1,.,TRBV5-4
CASSPLDSSYEQYF,TGTGCCAGCAGCCCCCTGGACAGCTCCTACGAGCAGTACTTC,TRBJ2-7,.,.,TRBV14
CASSPPGTSGYEQYF,TGCGCCAGCAGCCCGCCGGGGACTAGCGGGTACGAGCAGTACTTC,TRBJ2-7,TRBD2,.,TRBV5-1
CASSQRTGDYEQYF,TGCGCCAGCAGCCAACGGACAGGGGACTACGAGCAGTACTTC,TRBJ2-7,TRBD1,.,TRBV4-1
CASSSGPTNEQFF,TGTGCCAGCAGTTCCGGGCCGACCAATGAGCAGTTCTTC,TRBJ2-1,.,.,TRBV6-5
CASSPRAGYEQYF,TGTGCCAGCAGCCCGCGGGCGGGCTACGAGCAGTACTTC,TRBJ2-7,.,.,TRBV9
CASSVSDTQYF,TGTGCCAGCAGTGTGTCAGATACGCAGTATTTT,TRBJ2-3,.,.,TRBV25-1
CASSLSHRTGELFF,TGTGCCAGCAGCCTATCTCATCGTACCGGGGAGCTGTTTTTT,TRBJ2-2,.,.,TRBV27
CASSLDWAETQYF,TGTGCCAGCAGCTTAGACTGGGCGGAGACCCAGTACTTC,TRBJ2-5,.,.,TRBV7-9
CASSWGLAGDTGELFF,TGTGCCAGCAGCTGGGGACTAGCGGGAGACACCGGGGAGCTGTTTTTT,TRBJ2-2,TRBD2,few,TRBV13
CASSLADSANYNEQFF,TGTGCCAGCAGCTTAGCAGACAGCGCCAACTACAATGAGCAGTTCTTC,TRBJ2-1,.,.,TRBV7-9
CASREGGFYEQYF,TGTGCCAGCAGGGAGGGCGGCTTCTACGAGCAGTACTTC,TRBJ2-7,.,.,TRBV13
CASSQDGISHEQYF,TGTGCCAGCAGCCAAGACGGAATATCCCACGAGCAGTACTTC,TRBJ2-7,.,.,TRBV6-4
CASSPKSAGTQYF,TGTGCCAGCAGCCCAAAATCGGCCGGTACGCAGTATTTT,TRBJ2-3,.,.,TRBV7-7
CASSDRDRGTYEQYF,TGTGCCAGCAGCGACCGGGACAGGGGGACCTACGAGCAGTACTTC,TRBJ2-7,TRBD1,.,TRBV7-9
CASSPKQGGRETQYF,TGTGCCAGCAGTCCTAAACAGGGGGGACGGGAGACCCAGTACTTC,TRBJ2-5,TRBD1,.,TRBV2